Presented here are 23 T cell receptor beta chains from one specimen sequenced in a study of cytomegalovirus exposure and HLA in healthy donors. PCR was performed using 60 Vbeta and 13 Jbeta primers. Measured with immunoSEQ multiplex PCR; TCRdb has only the in-frame clones, and not every one. The table shows 120,000 to 150,000 clones, with about 80% occurring only once. Sequencing was done on a sample of PBMCs. These receptors were taken from a middle-aged woman in good health and CMV-seronegative.

The chain joins TRBV14 to TRBJ2-1; tentatively, D is TRBD2 (6 bases). The CDR3 length is 17 residues. The germline gives CDR1 SGHDN, CDR2 FVKESK. With 5 bases removed from V and 0 bases from J, the gap between germline ends came to 17 bases. CDR3 in amino acids: CASSARYSGYSYNEQFF. CDR3 bases: TGTGCCAGCAGCGCAAGATATAGCGGATACTCCTACAATGAGCAGTTCTTC. The variable domain in full, with the rest retrieved from reference TRBV14 and TRBJ2-1, is EAGVTQFPSHSVIEKGQTVTLRCDPISGHDNLYWYRRVMGKEIKFLLHFVKESKQDESGMPNNRFLAERTGGTYSTLKVQPAELEDSGVYFCASSARYSGYSYNEQFFGPGTRLTVL.

The chain recombines TRBV10-3 with TRBJ2-1, with D tentatively TRBD2 (5 bases). This CDR3 spans 13 amino acids. Trimming shortened V by 8 bases and J by 4 bases, and 12 bases separated the two germline ends. Germline CDR1 and CDR2: ENHRY and SYGVKD. The CDR3 DNA reads as TGTGCCATCGAGCGGCCTCCGTACAATGAGCAGTTCTTC. It translates to CAIERPPYNEQFF.

The J gene is TRBJ1-1, the V gene TRBV25-1; 9 nucleotides agree with TRBD1. Germline V gene data show CDR1 as MGHDK and CDR2 as SYGVNS. This CDR3 is built from 14 residues. Unmatched junction bases numbered 4, after V lost 7 bases and J lost 1 base. The CDR3 is CASKDRGWNTEAFF. CDR3 nucleotide sequence: TGTGCCAGCAAGGACAGGGGATGGAACACTGAAGCTTTCTTT. The complete variable domain, with remaining parts taken from reference TRBV25-1 and TRBJ1-1, reads EADIYQTPRYLVIGTGKKITLECSQTMGHDKMYWYQQDPGMELHLIHYSYGVNSTEKGDLSSESTVSRIRTEHFPLTLESARPSHTSQYLCASKDRGWNTEAFFGQGTRLTVV.

The V gene is TRBV2, the J gene TRBJ2-1, with 8 bases fitting TRBD1. Germline V gene sequence: CDR1 SNHLY, CDR2 FYNNEI. V was clipped by 8 bases and J by 3 bases; unmatched bases: 9. The CDR3 has 15 residues. DNA of the CDR3: TGTGCCAGCGGGGGGCCAGGGGGCGGCTACAATGAGCAGTTCTTC. Translated, it gives CASGGPGGGYNEQFF.

This clone was counted between two and nine times. This chain's CDR3 is CATSRDRTIQPQHF. For the CDR3, the DNA is TGTGCCACCAGCAGGGACAGGACCATTCAGCCCCAGCATTTT. J is TRBJ1-5 and V is TRBV15; 7 nucleotides line up with TRBD1. CDR1 and CDR2 from the germline V gene are LNHNV and YYDKDF (reference sequence). This CDR3 has 14 amino acids. V gave up 3 bases and J gave up 6 bases; unmatched junction bases: 5.

V is TRBV10-3 and J is TRBJ2-7; TRBD2 matches 12 bases. V shed 0 bases and J 6 bases; nucleotides not matched to a gene: 3. The CDR3 loop spans 15 amino acids. CDR1 is ENHRY and CDR2 is SYGVKD in the germline V gene. The CDR3: CAISESPGLAGEQYF. The CDR3 nucleotides read TGTGCCATCAGTGAGTCCCCGGGACTAGCGGGCGAGCAGTACTTC.

The V call is TRBV10-1, the J call TRBJ1-5, with D hard to call. The V end lost 6 bases, the J end lost 4 bases, and 7 bases lay between the germline ends. The CDR3 contains 12 residues. CDR1 WNHNN and CDR2 SYGVQD come from the germline V gene (reference sequence). As DNA, the CDR3 is TGCGCCAGCAGCGGCGGGAATCAGCCCCAGCATTTT. Translation: CASSGGNQPQHF.

The chain combines TRBV10-1 with TRBJ2-1; possible D gene TRBD2, 5 bases. The CDR3 has 14 residues. Trimming removed 4 bases from V and 7 bases from J, with 14 bases in between. The germline V gene encodes CDR1 WNHNN and CDR2 SYGVQD (reference sequence). In nucleotides, the CDR3 is TGCGCCAGCAGTGGGTCCGGGGTATGGAATGAGCAGTTCTTC. This gives the protein CASSGSGVWNEQFF.

The chain joins TRBV5-1 to TRBJ2-6; D ambiguous. From germline, CDR1 is SGHRS and CDR2 YFSETQ. V gave up 0 bases and J gave up 0 bases, with 13 bases separating them. This CDR3 region has 18 residues. Here the CDR3 DNA reads TGCGCCAGCAGCTTGGTCCTAGGCCGCCTCTCTGGGGCCAACGTCCTGACTTTC. As protein: CASSLVLGRLSGANVLTF.

The genes are TRBV10-3 and TRBJ1-2; D gene uncertain. V was cut by 3 bases and J by 0 bases, with 14 bases left in between. Germline CDR1 ENHRY, CDR2 SYGVKD. The CDR3 spans 16 residues. The CDR3 protein is CAISDAGGQANYGYTF. The CDR3 DNA sequence: TGTGCCATCAGTGATGCTGGAGGCCAAGCTAACTATGGCTACACCTTC.

The sample holds one count of this clone. The chain joins TRBV11-2 to TRBJ1-1; possible D gene TRBD1, 6 bases. CDR1 and CDR2 from the germline V gene are SGHAT and FQNNGV. The ends were cut back, 0 bases at V and 1 base at J, with 9 bases in the middle. The CDR3 spans 15 residues. DNA for the CDR3: TGTGCCAGCAGCTTAGAGGCGGGGGCGAACACTGAAGCTTTCTTT. Protein sequence: CASSLEAGANTEAFF.

The chain uses TRBV11-2 and TRBJ1-4, with D possibly TRBD1 on 5 matching bases. The better agreement between TRBJ2-2 and the DNA end casts doubt on the J call. Germline lookup yields CDR1 SGHAT and CDR2 FQNNGV. The CDR3 runs 11 residues. CDR3 residues: CASSSDRELFF. In nucleotides, the CDR3 is TGTGCCAGCAGCTCGGACAGGGAGCTGTTTTTT.

J is TRBJ2-3 and V is TRBV5-8, with 8 bases lining up with TRBD2. Looked up from germline, CDR1 is SGHTS and CDR2 is YDEGEE. This CDR3 spans 14 amino acids. J lost 4 bases, V lost 3 bases, and 4 bases had no gene match. In DNA, the CDR3 is TGTGCCAGCAGCTCAAGCGGGAGCGCAGATACGCAGTATTTT. Its protein is CASSSSGSADTQYF.

The chain combines TRBV4-3 with TRBJ1-4; TRBD1 agrees at 9 bases. With V trimmed by 0 bases and J by 6 bases, 2 bases remained unmatched. Germline CDR1 LGHNA, CDR2 YSLEER. This CDR3 contains 15 residues. The CDR3 sequence: CASSQEGTGYEKLFF. CDR3 in DNA: TGCGCCAGCAGCCAAGAGGGGACAGGGTATGAAAAACTGTTTTTT.

The chain's CDR3 is CASSPRTSGRGNTGELFF. The CDR3 region has the DNA TGCGCCAGCAGCCCTCGGACTAGCGGGAGAGGGAACACCGGGGAGCTGTTTTTT. The V and J genes are TRBV5-1 and TRBJ2-2, with TRBD2 matching 13 bases. Germline V CDR1 and CDR2: SGHRS, YFSETQ. The J segment lost 1 base and the V segment lost 4 bases, leaving 7 bases of the junction unmatched. The length of the CDR3 is 18 residues. Looking up the rest from reference TRBV5-1 and TRBJ2-2 gives the full variable domain: KAGVTQTPRYLIKTRGQQVTLSCSPISGHRSVSWYQQTPGQGLQFLFEYFSETQRNKGNFPGRFSGRQFSNSRSEMNVSTLELGDSALYLCASSPRTSGRGNTGELFFGEGSRLTVL.

This chain joins TRBV2 and TRBJ1-2; D is unresolved. The CDR3 totals 15 residues. The V gene's germline CDR1 is SNHLY and CDR2 FYNNEI. Trimming cost V 2 bases and J 4 bases, with 14 bases left between them. CDR3 sequence: CASSERSGFGYGYTF. For the CDR3, the DNA is TGTGCCAGCAGTGAAAGGTCCGGGTTCGGCTATGGCTACACCTTC.

The chain has TRBV7-2 and TRBJ2-1, with D possibly matching TRBD1 (6 bases). V was clipped by 0 bases and J by 9 bases, with 12 bases between them. The CDR3 loop spans 14 amino acids. In germline, CDR1 is SGHTA, CDR2 FQGNSA. The CDR3 loop is CASSLAYRVGEQFF. In DNA, the CDR3 is TGTGCCAGCAGCTTAGCCTACAGGGTAGGTGAGCAGTTCTTC.

In its sample, this clone was seen once. The J gene is TRBJ2-7, the V gene TRBV6-1, with a tentative D call TRBD2 (5 bases). Germline CDR1 is MNHNS and CDR2 is SASEGT. The ends were cut back, 0 bases at V and 6 bases at J, with 9 bases in the middle. The CDR3 extends over 13 amino acids. CDR3 loop: CASSEARTFEQYF. In DNA form, the CDR3 reads TGTGCCAGCAGTGAAGCTCGGACTTTCGAGCAGTACTTC.

CDR3 in amino acids: CASSPNSGWSTGELFF. CDR3 in DNA: TGTGCCAGCTCACCAAATAGCGGGTGGAGCACCGGGGAGCTGTTTTTT. V is TRBV18 and J is TRBJ2-2; 7 bases map to TRBD2. The CDR3 extends over 16 amino acids. J lost 4 bases, V lost 2 bases, and 7 bases had no gene match. Germline V gene lookup returns CDR1 KGHSH and CDR2 LQKENI.

The CDR3 coding sequence is TGTGCCAGCAGTTTAGGTCTAGCGGGAAAGGTCACCGGGGAGCTGTTTTTT. Its translation is CASSLGLAGKVTGELFF. The chain is built from TRBV28 and TRBJ2-2; 9 positions agree with TRBD2. With V trimmed by 2 bases and J by 4 bases, 8 bases remained unmatched. Germline V gene sequence: CDR1 MDHEN, CDR2 SYDVKM. CDR3 length: 17 amino acids.

CDR3 sequence reads: CASSQEPQRPYEQYF. CDR3 sequence (DNA): TGCGCCAGCAGCCAAGAACCGCAGAGGCCCTACGAGCAGTACTTC. V and J are TRBV5-1 and TRBJ2-7, with D unclear. This CDR3 region has 15 residues. Germline V gene lookup returns CDR1 SGHRS and CDR2 YFSETQ. V lost 4 bases, J lost 2 bases, and 16 bases lay in between.

This chain links TRBV27 with TRBJ1-6; TRBD1 agrees at 8 bases. Per germline, CDR1 MNHEY and CDR2 SMNVEV (reference sequence). V shed 4 bases, J shed 9 bases, and the junction held 5 bases outside the gene matches. This CDR3 is built from 14 residues. The CDR3 DNA follows: TGTGCCAGCAGTTCGGCAGGGGGCATTTCACCCCTCCACTTT. Amino acids: CASSSAGGISPLHF.

The CDR3 nucleotides are TGTGCCAGCAGTTCGCCAGCGGGAGTTACAGATACGCAGTATTTT. This sequence encodes CASSSPAGVTDTQYF. The J gene is TRBJ2-3, the V gene TRBV27; TRBD2 matches 8 bases. V lost 4 bases and J lost 3; bases outside the gene matches: 6. The CDR3 runs 15 residues. Germline loops: CDR1 MNHEY, CDR2 SMNVEV (reference sequence).